The clone carrying this T cell receptor beta chain was seen more than once but under ten times. What it binds is not known. CDR1 is ENHRY and CDR2 is SYGVKD in the germline V gene. V was shortened by 2 bases and J by 10 bases, with 15 bases between the two germline ends. The CDR3 covers 15 residues. This sample was taken from a study of T cells after yellow fever vaccination. Study-wide points: The appearance of a small share of clonotypes in both CD4 and CD8 compartments was observed.

UMIs were added to TCR cDNA along with a universal primer site when it was made by 5'RACE template switching. Using its own MiXCR run on the 5' RACE reads, TCRdb lists one record per CDR3 protein. Here the sample spans 350,000 to 550,000 distinct CDR3 sequences, around 19% being singletons. The genes are TRBV10-3 and TRBJ1-6, with D perhaps TRBD1 (5 bases). The sequence derives from a young man who received the YFV17D yellow fever vaccine. Sequences were derived from PBMCs, sampled before the yellow fever booster vaccination. The CDR3 bases are TGTGCCATCAGTGAGGGCGTCCAGGGAAAGTCACCCCTCCACTTT. Translation: CAISEGVQGKSPLHF.